The rows below give T cell receptor beta chains drawn from one sample of a study of human T cells and chemical hapten exposure. TCRdb reanalysed the RACE reads using MiXCR and keeps one entry per CDR3 protein. This repertoire shows 300,000 to 450,000 distinct CDR3 sequences, 4.5% to 5.5% found once; its top ten account for around 8.8%. The material sequenced was whole blood, taken in connection with sensitization to the hapten diphenylcyclopropenone (DPC). These TCRs come from a woman younger than 30 with alopecia areata. Some clones in this sample may be carry-over from other donors' samples. Both conserved end residues are part of each CDR3. The D gene is left open where the match is weak. Rows may omit the clone size; those that give it use once, few, many or a size class.

D gene	V gene	clone size	J gene	CDR3 protein	CDR3 DNA
TRBD1	TRBV6-6	many	TRBJ2-2	CASSFTGAGELFF	TGTGCCAGCAGTTTCACAGGGGCCGGGGAGCTGTTTTTT
.	TRBV12-3/TRBV12-4	many	TRBJ2-7	CASSPQSYEQYF	TGTGCCAGCAGCCCACAGTCCTACGAGCAGTACTTC
.	TRBV6-5	.	TRBJ2-7	CASSYYGTLSTYEQYF	TGTGCCAGCAGTTACTACGGGACCCTATCCACCTACGAGCAGTACTTC
TRBD1	TRBV12-3/TRBV12-4	many	TRBJ1-2	CASSSNDRGLNYGYTF	TGTGCCAGCAGTTCGAATGACAGGGGGCTTAACTATGGCTACACCTTC
TRBD2	TRBV11-2	few	TRBJ2-5	CASSDSWRGGRETQYF	TGTGCCAGCAGCGACTCATGGCGGGGGGGCCGGGAGACCCAGTACTTC
.	TRBV28	many	TRBJ2-2	CASRRYTGELFF	TGTGCCAGCAGACGGTACACCGGGGAGCTGTTTTTT
TRBD1	TRBV20-1	few	TRBJ1-1	CSARPRQGRTEAFF	TGCAGTGCTAGACCCAGACAGGGAAGAACTGAAGCTTTCTTT
TRBD2	TRBV29-1	many	TRBJ2-3	CSVASGGFGTDTQYF	TGCAGCGTTGCGAGCGGGGGCTTTGGCACAGATACGCAGTATTTT
TRBD1	TRBV25-1	few	TRBJ1-2	CASSDGTGGEGIYGYTF	TGTGCCAGCAGTGACGGGACAGGGGGAGAGGGAATCTATGGCTACACCTTC
.	TRBV7-8	.	TRBJ1-2	CASSSNDPYGYTF	TGTGCCAGCAGCAGCAATGACCCCTATGGCTACACCTTC
.	TRBV5-1	.	TRBJ2-1	CASSFRMTPENEQFF	TGCGCCAGCAGCTTTAGGATGACCCCTGAGAATGAGCAGTTCTTC
.	TRBV5-5	many	TRBJ1-1	CASSLVRGPEAFF	TGTGCCAGCAGCTTGGTCCGTGGTCCGGAAGCTTTCTTT
TRBD1	TRBV7-9	few	TRBJ1-5	CASSLGTGERQPQHF	TGTGCCAGCAGCTTAGGGACAGGGGAGAGACAGCCCCAGCATTTT
.	TRBV2	few	TRBJ1-1	CASPPGGERSRSTEAFF	TGTGCCAGTCCCCCGGGGGGCGAGCGAAGTCGGAGCACTGAAGCTTTCTTT
.	TRBV6-2/TRBV6-3	few	TRBJ1-6	CASSYSAGYSYNSPLHF	TGTGCCAGCAGTTACTCGGCCGGGTACTCCTATAATTCACCCCTCCACTTT
TRBD2	TRBV7-3	.	TRBJ2-5	CASSRLAGAGETQYF	TGTGCCAGCAGCCGACTAGCGGGGGCGGGAGAGACCCAGTACTTC
.	TRBV20-1	many	TRBJ1-1	CSARDSGRSYTEAFF	TGCAGTGCTAGAGATTCGGGACGGTCTTACACTGAAGCTTTCTTT
.	TRBV5-4	few	TRBJ1-4	CASSPARGTANEKLFF	TGTGCCAGCAGCCCGGCGCGTGGGACGGCTAATGAAAAACTGTTTTTT
TRBD2	TRBV5-1	.	TRBJ2-5	CASSSRTSGGKETQYF	TGCGCCAGCAGCTCCCGGACTAGCGGGGGGAAAGAGACCCAGTACTTC
.	TRBV20-1	.	TRBJ2-1	CSASFTRGSPDEQFF	TGCAGTGCTAGTTTTACCAGAGGATCCCCCGATGAGCAGTTCTTC
.	TRBV7-8	many	TRBJ2-3	CASSPEVGSGTDTQYF	TGTGCCAGCAGCCCAGAGGTAGGATCGGGCACAGATACGCAGTATTTT
.	TRBV29-1	many	TRBJ1-1	CSVASPALTEAFF	TGCAGCGTTGCCTCACCGGCGCTGACTGAAGCTTTCTTT
.	TRBV28	.	TRBJ1-2	CASRSQGEQHGYTF	TGTGCCAGCAGATCTCAGGGAGAACAGCATGGCTACACCTTC
.	TRBV7-2	.	TRBJ2-1	CASILSGGATYNEQFF	TGTGCCAGCATTTTATCGGGGGGCGCCACCTACAATGAGCAGTTCTTC
TRBD2	TRBV7-2	many	TRBJ2-2	CASSLGGGGIGELFF	TGTGCCAGCAGCTTAGGCGGGGGAGGTATCGGGGAGCTGTTTTTT
.	TRBV27	many	TRBJ2-3	CASGRQDRLGDTQYF	TGTGCCAGCGGACGACAGGACCGATTGGGGGATACGCAGTATTTT
TRBD1	TRBV20-1	.	TRBJ2-7	CSARWDRGSYEQYF	TGCAGTGCTAGATGGGACAGGGGAAGCTACGAGCAGTACTTC
TRBD1	TRBV7-2	few	TRBJ1-2	CASSFDRGPIYGYTF	TGTGCCAGCAGCTTCGACAGGGGGCCCATCTATGGCTACACCTTC
.	TRBV4-1	.	TRBJ1-1	CASSQDERFFGTEAFF	TGCGCCAGCAGCCAAGATGAACGGTTCTTTGGGACTGAAGCTTTCTTT
.	TRBV5-1	many	TRBJ2-5	CASSPGIEETQYF	TGCGCCAGCAGCCCGGGAATAGAAGAGACCCAGTACTTC
TRBD1	TRBV6-2/TRBV6-3	many	TRBJ2-3	CATGTGATDTQYF	TGTGCCACCGGGACAGGAGCCACAGATACGCAGTATTTT
.	TRBV9	.	TRBJ2-1	CASSVNAADNEQFF	TGTGCCAGCAGCGTAAATGCGGCGGACAATGAGCAGTTCTTC
TRBD1	TRBV5-6	few	TRBJ1-3	CASSPLTQGTAGNTIYF	TGTGCCAGCAGCCCATTGACACAGGGGACCGCTGGAAACACCATATATTTT
.	TRBV6-1	few	TRBJ1-2	CASTSGLHGYTF	TGTGCCAGCACATCAGGGTTGCATGGCTACACCTTC
.	TRBV7-6	.	TRBJ1-2	CASSTKRSRGWGHPSPNYGYTF	TGTGCCAGCAGCACCAAACGATCCAGGGGCTGGGGACATCCCTCCCCTAACTATGGCTACACCTTC
.	TRBV20-1	.	TRBJ2-4	CSASQRAKNIQYF	TGCAGTGCTAGCCAGCGAGCCAAAAACATTCAGTACTTC
TRBD2	TRBV15	few	TRBJ2-5	CATSRDREGVQETQYF	TGTGCCACCAGCAGAGATCGGGAGGGGGTCCAAGAGACCCAGTACTTC
.	TRBV6-2/TRBV6-3	few	TRBJ2-1	CASRPRRGASREQFF	TGTGCCAGCAGACCCCGAAGGGGGGCCTCACGGGAGCAGTTCTTC
TRBD2	TRBV9	many	TRBJ2-3	CASSVAILAGPADTQYF	TGTGCCAGCAGCGTAGCGATCCTAGCGGGGCCCGCAGATACGCAGTATTTT
TRBD1	TRBV25-1	.	TRBJ2-3	CASRQLQGAGTDTQYF	TGTGCCAGCAGACAACTACAGGGGGCCGGCACAGATACGCAGTATTTT